This passage covers 32 T cell receptor beta chains from one sample sequenced in a study of Graves' ophthalmopathy and Graves' hyperthyroidism. RNA transcripts were the source from which TCR beta CDR3 regions were amplified. HTBI primers served in a first-round RT-PCR, which a second-round multiplex PCR followed. TCRdb re-analysed the multiplex PCR reads in MiXCR, keeping a single row per CDR3 protein. The repertoire includes roughly 1.1 million distinct CDR3 sequences, 35% to 40% of them detected once, and 11% sits in the top ten. Sequencing was performed on peripheral blood or thyroid tissue (not recorded which). The receptors here all came from an adult man with Graves' hyperthyroidism.

This clonotype was seen at least ten times. In DNA, the CDR3 is TGTGCCAGCAGCTTAGTTACAGGGGGCGACTATGGCTACACCTTC. It codes for CASSLVTGGDYGYTF. The rearrangement joins TRBV7-2 to TRBJ1-2, with 9 bases identical to TRBD1. Germline values: CDR1 SGHTA, CDR2 FQGNSA. CDR3 size: 15 residues. The ends lost 1 base at V and 3 bases at J; junction bases unmatched: 3.

This clonotype has only a few counts. J is TRBJ1-4 and V is TRBV7-9; D is possibly TRBD1 (6 bases). Trimming pared 4 bases from V and 5 bases from J, leaving 17 bases between. Germline loops: CDR1 SEHNR, CDR2 FQNEAQ (reference sequence). CDR3 length equals 16 residues. CDR3 sequence: CASSSGRQEENEKLFF. CDR3 nucleotides: TGTGCCAGCAGCTCAGGGAGACAGGAGGAGAATGAAAAACTGTTTTTT.

The rearrangement joins TRBV15 to TRBJ1-5; possible D gene TRBD1, 5 bases. The CDR3 is 17 amino acids. V was shortened by 1 base and J by 4 bases, with 17 bases between the two germline ends. Per the germline V gene, CDR1 is LNHNV and CDR2 is YYDKDF (reference sequence). DNA for the CDR3: TGTGCCACCAGCAGAGTTGGGGTAACAGGAGAAAATCAGCCCCAGCATTTT. Encoded protein: CATSRVGVTGENQPQHF. The complete variable domain, with remaining parts taken from reference TRBV15 and TRBJ1-5, reads DAMVIQNPRYQVTQFGKPVTLSCSQTLNHNVMYWYQQKSSQAPKLLFHYYDKDFNNEADTPDNFQSRRPNTSFCFLDIRSPGLGDTAMYLCATSRVGVTGENQPQHFGDGTRLSIL.

This clonotype was detected a few times. V is TRBV5-8 and J is TRBJ2-6; no firm D call. Germline CDR1 and CDR2: SGHTS and YDEGEE. The ends were cut back, 0 bases at V and 0 bases at J, with 13 bases in the middle. The CDR3 has 18 residues. The CDR3 protein is CASSLAGRFPSGANVLTF. Written as DNA, the CDR3 is TGTGCCAGCAGCTTGGCTGGACGTTTTCCCTCTGGGGCCAACGTCCTGACTTTC.

V and J are TRBV6-6 and TRBJ1-2; D gene uncertain. V was trimmed by 5 bases and J by 0 bases, leaving 13 bases between them. Germline CDR1 reads MNHNY; CDR2 reads SVGAGI (reference sequence). CDR3 length: 15 residues. For the CDR3, the DNA is TGTGCCAGCAGTGAAGCCGGGGTAACTAACTATGGCTACACCTTC. Its protein product is CASSEAGVTNYGYTF.

Concerning this clonotype: A read error may explain this, as a much larger clone is one base away. The chain couples TRBV25-1 to TRBJ1-1; the D is unclear. Germline-derived CDR1 and CDR2 are MGHDK and SYGVNS. This CDR3 is 13 amino acids long. The CDR3 spells CAGSDGSHTEAFF. CDR3 DNA sequence: TGTGCCGGCAGTGACGGCAGCCACACTGAAGCTTTCTTT.

The chain combines TRBV20-1 with TRBJ2-7; 9 bases align to TRBD2. Looked up from germline, CDR1 is DFQATT and CDR2 is SNEGSKA (reference sequence). The ends lost 0 bases at V and 4 bases at J; junction bases unmatched: 4. CDR3 length: 14 residues. CDR3 DNA: TGCAGTGCTAGAGACAGCGGGAGGTCGTACGAGCAGTACTTC. Its protein product is CSARDSGRSYEQYF.

About this clonotype itself: This may come from a read error, since a much larger clone is one base off. The chain joins TRBV7-3 to TRBJ2-7; no firm D call. This CDR3 spans 14 amino acids. Looked up from germline, CDR1 is SGHTA and CDR2 is FQGTGA. The V end was cut by 2 bases, the J end by 10 bases, with 18 bases between. The CDR3 spells CASSLLARSEAQYF. The CDR3 DNA follows: TGTGCCAGCAGCTTATTGGCACGATCAGAGGCCCAGTACTTC.

V and J are TRBV20-1 and TRBJ1-1; 8 bases line up with TRBD1. Looked up from germline, CDR1 is DFQATT and CDR2 is SNEGSKA (reference sequence). The junction had 17 bases not matched to a gene; V was cut back by 2 bases and J by 0 bases. The CDR3 contains 19 residues. CDR3 in DNA: TGCAGTGCTAGACCCGAATTCAGGGGGCGAGGAGGGATGAACACTGAAGCTTTCTTT. This encodes CSARPEFRGRGGMNTEAFF.

The gene calls are TRBV14 and TRBJ1-2; D unclear. V lost 1 base and J 3 bases, leaving 21 bases between the germline ends. There are 18 residues in the CDR3. The germline gives CDR1 SGHDN, CDR2 FVKESK. CDR3 protein: CASSQGNSRLIRDYGYTF. DNA of the CDR3: TGTGCCAGCAGCCAAGGGAACAGCCGATTAATAAGGGACTATGGCTACACCTTC.

There are many counts of this clonotype. The chain links TRBV25-1 to TRBJ1-5; 7 bases fit TRBD1. Germline loops: CDR1 MGHDK, CDR2 SYGVNS. With 3 bases clipped from V and 7 bases from J, the junction kept 6 bases outside the gene matches. The CDR3 spans 14 residues. The CDR3 protein is CASSEQGGGQPQHF. The CDR3 DNA reads TGTGCCAGCAGTGAGCAAGGGGGCGGGCAGCCCCAGCATTTT.

With regard to this clonotype: A much larger clone is a single base away; this may be a read error. The rearrangement links TRBV19 to TRBJ1-6; no definite D call. The CDR3 is 13 amino acids. Germline CDR1 and CDR2: LNHDA and SQIVND (reference sequence). Trimming shortened V by 9 bases and J by 6 bases, and 12 bases separated the two germline ends. The CDR3 bases are TGTGCCAGCACAGAGCGTTGTAATTCACCCCTCCACTTT. This translates into CASTERCNSPLHF.

The chain uses TRBV5-1 and TRBJ1-1, with TRBD1 as a possible D gene (5 bases). This CDR3 contains 14 residues. Germline CDR1 reads SGHRS; CDR2 reads YFSETQ. Trimming took 4 bases from V and 5 from J, leaving 15 bases between them. The CDR3 nucleotides are TGCGCCAGCAGCGGAGGGGTGGTCGGGACTGAAGCTTTCTTT. Amino acids: CASSGGVVGTEAFF.

This clonotype was observed many times. V usage is TRBV2 and J usage is TRBJ1-5, with D possibly being TRBD1 (6 bases). Trimming removed 4 bases from V and 6 bases from J, with 16 bases in between. The CDR3 is made up of 15 amino acids. Germline V gene data show CDR1 as SNHLY and CDR2 as FYNNEI. CDR3 DNA: TGTGCCAGCAGTGGGACTACAGGGATAGGTCAGCCCCAGCATTTT. Translated: CASSGTTGIGQPQHF.

The gene calls are TRBV7-9 and TRBJ2-5; TRBD2 matches at 7 bases. The ends lost 11 bases at V and 0 bases at J; junction bases unmatched: 9. The CDR3 spans 14 residues. Germline V CDR1 and CDR2: SEHNR, FQNEAQ (reference sequence). For the CDR3, the DNA is TGTGCCTGGATAAGCGGGAACTACCAAGAGACCCAGTACTTC. Residues: CAWISGNYQETQYF.

This rearrangement joins TRBV2 to TRBJ1-3; D gene ambiguous. Germline CDR1 SNHLY, CDR2 FYNNEI. V was pared by 4 bases and J by 0 bases, with 10 bases between. This CDR3 is built from 15 residues. The CDR3, as DNA: TGTGCCAGCAGTGTGGCTTTGGACTCTGGAAACACCATATATTTT. Its translation: CASSVALDSGNTIYF.

The V call is TRBV29-1, the J call TRBJ2-7; the D gene could be TRBD1 or TRBD2 (5 bases each). The CDR3 is 14 residues long. CDR1 is SQVTM and CDR2 is ANQGSEA in the germline V gene. Trimming cost V 4 bases and J 3 bases, with 16 bases left between them. The CDR3 protein is CSVVGPGTGYEQYF. CDR3 nucleotides: TGCAGCGTTGTGGGACCTGGAACGGGCTACGAGCAGTACTTC.

The chain employs TRBV20-1 and TRBJ2-7; possibly TRBD2 for D (6 bases). V gave up 3 bases and J gave up 6 bases, with 18 bases separating them. The CDR3 is 14 amino acids. Germline CDR1 is DFQATT and CDR2 is SNEGSKA (reference sequence). The CDR3: CSASSPGRPLEQYF. CDR3 in DNA: TGCAGTGCTAGCTCACCCGGGAGACCGCTCGAGCAGTACTTC.

This clonotype was seen many times. The chain employs TRBV29-1 and TRBJ2-7; 8 bases align to TRBD1. The ends lost 4 bases at V and 5 bases at J; junction bases unmatched: 4. The CDR3 has 12 amino acids. The germline CDR1 and CDR2 sequences are SQVTM and ANQGSEA. The CDR3 is CSVAGQGHEQYF. For the CDR3, the DNA is TGCAGCGTTGCAGGACAGGGCCACGAGCAGTACTTC.

Concerning this clonotype itself: Lacking the conserved final phenylalanine or tryptophan, this CDR3 likely reflects a read error. The chain is built from TRBV9 and TRBJ1-2; possibly TRBD1 for D (5 bases). Germline lookup yields CDR1 SGDLS and CDR2 YYNGEE. Deletions cut 0 bases from V and 2 bases from J, with 5 bases between. The CDR3 is 13 amino acids. CDR3 sequence: CASSVGGNYGYTL. For the CDR3, the DNA is TGTGCCAGCAGCGTAGGGGGGAACTATGGCTACACCCTC.

The chain couples TRBV11-2 to TRBJ1-4; possibly TRBD1 for D (5 bases). Per the germline V gene, CDR1 is SGHAT and CDR2 is FQNNGV. The CDR3 runs to 13 residues. V was cut by 5 bases and J by 8 bases, with 12 bases left in between. The CDR3 sequence is CASSQARGEKLFF. In nucleotides, the CDR3 is TGTGCCAGCAGCCAAGCCCGGGGGGAAAAACTGTTTTTT.

With regard to this clonotype: A much larger clone lies a single base off, so this may be a read error. The J gene is TRBJ1-5, the V gene TRBV10-3; D unclear. Germline CDR1 reads ENHRY; CDR2 reads SYGVKD. V was cut by 6 bases and J by 8 bases, with 5 bases left in between. This CDR3 has 10 residues. CDR3 in DNA: TGTGCCATCAGGGGTAAGCCCCAGCATTTT. Amino acids: CAIRGKPQHF.

In the case of this clonotype: A single base separates this from a much larger clone, so it may be a read error. The chain has TRBV2 and TRBJ2-7; D is undetermined. CDR3 size: 14 residues. The V gene's germline CDR1 is SNHLY and CDR2 FYNNEI. Trimming took off 3 bases at V and 2 bases at J, with 11 bases between the two ends. Here the CDR3 reads CASSDTVTTYEQYF. CDR3 bases: TGTGCCAGCAGTGACACAGTCACCACCTACGAGCAGTACTTC.

Concerning this clonotype itself: This may come from a read error, since a much larger clone is one base off. The chain has TRBV19 and TRBJ2-5; D gene uncertain. From germline, CDR1 is LNHDA and CDR2 SQIVND (reference sequence). This CDR3 contains 14 residues. V lost 2 bases and J 1 base, leaving 8 bases between the germline ends. The CDR3 sequence is CASSIRWSQETQYF. Here the CDR3 DNA reads TGTGCCAGTAGTATACGTTGGAGCCAAGAGACCCAGTACTTC.

The chain joins TRBV7-8 to TRBJ2-5; the match to TRBD1 covers 9 bases. V shed 6 bases and J 7 bases; nucleotides not matched to a gene: 9. Per germline, CDR1 SGHVS and CDR2 FQNEAQ. This CDR3 contains 14 residues. The CDR3 DNA reads TGTGCCAGCAGGTCTGGGACAGGGATGGGGACCCAGTACTTC. It specifies CASRSGTGMGTQYF.

This clonotype was seen at least ten times. V usage is TRBV25-1 and J usage is TRBJ1-1; 7 nucleotides align to TRBD1. Trimming cost V 8 bases and J 1 base; bases outside gene matches: 4. The CDR3 totals 13 residues. Germline values: CDR1 MGHDK, CDR2 SYGVNS. As DNA, the CDR3 is TGTGCCAGCGCGACAGGGCGGAACACTGAAGCTTTCTTT. It yields the protein CASATGRNTEAFF.

This clonotype was seen ten or more times. J is TRBJ1-3 and V is TRBV10-3; no clear D gene. CDR3 length: 12 amino acids. V shed 7 bases and J shed 0 bases, with 4 bases lying between them. The germline V gene has CDR1 ENHRY and CDR2 SYGVKD. This chain's CDR3 is CAITASGNTIYF. The CDR3 coding sequence is TGTGCCATCACAGCCTCTGGAAACACCATATATTTT.

This clonotype was seen only once. It may be a read error: a sequence one base away is much more abundant. This chain connects TRBV5-4 to TRBJ2-7; D unclear. The CDR3 covers 13 residues. V was clipped by 0 bases and J by 6 bases, with 10 bases between them. Germline loops: CDR1 SGHNT, CDR2 YYREEE (reference sequence). The CDR3 protein is CASSLARTCEQYF. The CDR3, as DNA: TGTGCCAGCAGCTTGGCCAGGACCTGCGAGCAGTACTTC.

The CDR3 here is CASSYLGRDTEQYF. CDR3 nucleotide sequence: TGTGCCAGCAGCTACTTAGGCCGGGACACTGAGCAGTACTTC. V gene TRBV5-5 combines with J gene TRBJ2-7; possible D gene TRBD1, 6 bases. Germline values: CDR1 SGHKS, CDR2 YYEKEE (reference sequence). Trimming removed 3 bases from V and 7 bases from J, with 17 bases in between. This CDR3 comprises 14 residues.

Many counts were recorded for this clonotype. This chain joins TRBV9 and TRBJ2-7; 10 nucleotides match TRBD1. Germline V gives CDR1 SGDLS, CDR2 YYNGEE. The CDR3 has 13 residues. Trimming at V came to 7 bases and at J to 3 bases, leaving 4 bases not matched to a gene. CDR3 DNA sequence: TGTGCCAGCTCGGGGACAGGGGACTACGAGCAGTACTTC. This gives the protein CASSGTGDYEQYF.

The chain carries TRBV19 and TRBJ2-5; maybe TRBD1 (6 bases). The DNA end lines up better with TRBJ2-4; the J call may be wrong. This CDR3 comprises 15 residues. In germline, CDR1 is LNHDA, CDR2 SQIVND (reference sequence). In DNA, the CDR3 is TGTGCCAGCAGCCCTGGGGGCAGGGGAGTGAACATTCAGTACTTC. Translating gives CASSPGGRGVNIQYF.

This clonotype was found a few times. This rearrangement joins TRBV27 to TRBJ1-5; 8 nucleotides agree with TRBD1. J was trimmed by 3 bases and V by 4 bases; bases with no gene match: 5. The CDR3 contains 15 residues. Germline CDR1 is MNHEY and CDR2 is SMNVEV (reference sequence). CDR3 in amino acids: CASSSGQGYNQPQHF. DNA of the CDR3: TGTGCCAGCAGTTCCGGACAGGGCTACAATCAGCCCCAGCATTTT.